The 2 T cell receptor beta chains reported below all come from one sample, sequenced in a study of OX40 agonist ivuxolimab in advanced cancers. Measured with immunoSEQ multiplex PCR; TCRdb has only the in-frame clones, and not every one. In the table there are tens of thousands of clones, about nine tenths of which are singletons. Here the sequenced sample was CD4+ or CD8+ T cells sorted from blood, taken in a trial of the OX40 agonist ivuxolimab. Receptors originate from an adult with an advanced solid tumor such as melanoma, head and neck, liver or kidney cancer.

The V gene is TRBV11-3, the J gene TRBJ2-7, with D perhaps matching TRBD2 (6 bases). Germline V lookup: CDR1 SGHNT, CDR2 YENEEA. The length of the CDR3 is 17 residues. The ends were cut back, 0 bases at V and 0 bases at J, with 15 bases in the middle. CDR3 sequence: CASSLDWAGTYSYEQYF. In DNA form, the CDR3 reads TGTGCCAGCAGCTTAGATTGGGCCGGGACTTACTCCTACGAGCAGTACTTC.

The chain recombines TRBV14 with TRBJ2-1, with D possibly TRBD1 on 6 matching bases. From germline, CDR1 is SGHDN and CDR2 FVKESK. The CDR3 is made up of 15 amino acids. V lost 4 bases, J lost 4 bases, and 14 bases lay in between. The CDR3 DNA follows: TGTGCCAGCAGCCGAGACCAACAGGGTTACAATGAGCAGTTCTTC. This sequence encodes CASSRDQQGYNEQFF.